A single TCR beta chain is shown here with its context. These data originate in a study of blood T cell repertoires in COVID-19. About the study: The United States, Italy and Spain supplied acute and convalescent COVID-19 samples.

J lost 6 bases, V lost 1 base, and 6 bases had no gene match. CDR1 SGHTS and CDR2 YDEGEE come from the germline V gene. This CDR3 region has 14 residues. Across roughly 25 US areas, participants ranged in age from roughly 18 to 95 years. Before being deemed recovered, Cohort 3 donors had two negative PCRs, clearance, or symptom resolution. Original processing methods: Amplification from reference gene primers served as the basis for estimated nucleated cell counts. Profiled with immunoSEQ multiplex PCR; TCRdb holds only in-frame clones, not every one. The V and J calls and clone size come from that table; D and trimming were worked out from the DNA. The sample has nearly 400,000 clones; roughly 89% are singletons.

Sequenced sample: PBMCs or T cells enriched from blood (not recorded which). This sequence was found in a woman aged 25 to 39 who had recovered from COVID-19. The rearrangement links TRBV5-8 to TRBJ1-1; 7 nucleotides match TRBD1. CDR3 bases: TGTGCCAGCAGCTTGAGGGGGCGTAGAGCTGAAGCTTTCTTT. Translating it yields CASSLRGRRAEAFF.